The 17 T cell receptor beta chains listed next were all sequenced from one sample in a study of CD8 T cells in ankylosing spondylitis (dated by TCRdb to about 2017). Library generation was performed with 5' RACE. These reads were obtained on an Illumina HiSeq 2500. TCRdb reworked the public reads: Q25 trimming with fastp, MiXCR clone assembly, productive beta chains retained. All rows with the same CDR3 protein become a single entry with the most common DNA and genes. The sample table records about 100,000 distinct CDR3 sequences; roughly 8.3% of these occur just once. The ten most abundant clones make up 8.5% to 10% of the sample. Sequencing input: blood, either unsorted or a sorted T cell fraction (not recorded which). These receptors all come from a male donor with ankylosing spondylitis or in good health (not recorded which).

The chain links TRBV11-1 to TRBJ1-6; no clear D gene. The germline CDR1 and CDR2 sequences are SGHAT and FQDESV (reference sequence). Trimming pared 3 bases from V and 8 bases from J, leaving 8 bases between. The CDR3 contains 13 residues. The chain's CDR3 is CASSFQWDSPLHF. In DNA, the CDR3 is TGTGCCAGCAGCTTTCAATGGGATTCACCCCTCCACTTT.

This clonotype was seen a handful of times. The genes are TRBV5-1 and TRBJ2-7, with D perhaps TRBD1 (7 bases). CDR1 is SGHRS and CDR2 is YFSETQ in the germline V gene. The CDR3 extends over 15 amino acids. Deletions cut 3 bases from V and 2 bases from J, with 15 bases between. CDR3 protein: CASSWEDRTTYEQYF. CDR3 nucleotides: TGCGCCAGCAGCTGGGAGGACAGGACGACCTACGAGCAGTACTTC.

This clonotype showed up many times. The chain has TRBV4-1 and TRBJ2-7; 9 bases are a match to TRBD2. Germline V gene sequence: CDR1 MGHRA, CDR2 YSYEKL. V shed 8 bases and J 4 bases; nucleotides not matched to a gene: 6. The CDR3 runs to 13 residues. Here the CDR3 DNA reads TGCGCCAGCGCTAGCGGGGACAAATACGAGCAGTACTTC. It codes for CASASGDKYEQYF.

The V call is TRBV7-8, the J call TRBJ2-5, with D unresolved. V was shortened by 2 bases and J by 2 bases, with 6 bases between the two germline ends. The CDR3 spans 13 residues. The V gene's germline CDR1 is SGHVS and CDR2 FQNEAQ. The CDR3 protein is CASSLTAQETQYF. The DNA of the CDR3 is TGTGCCAGCAGCTTAACAGCTCAAGAGACCCAGTACTTC.

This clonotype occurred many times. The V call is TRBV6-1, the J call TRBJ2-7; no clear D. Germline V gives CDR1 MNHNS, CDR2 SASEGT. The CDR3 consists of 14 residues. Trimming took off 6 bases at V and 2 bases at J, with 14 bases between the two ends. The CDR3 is CASRRFRGAYEQYF. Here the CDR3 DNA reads TGTGCCAGCAGGCGTTTCAGAGGCGCCTACGAGCAGTACTTC.

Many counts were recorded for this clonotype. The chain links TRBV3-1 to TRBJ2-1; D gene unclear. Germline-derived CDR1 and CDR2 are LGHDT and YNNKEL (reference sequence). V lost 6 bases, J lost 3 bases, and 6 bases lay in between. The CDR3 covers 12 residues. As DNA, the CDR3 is TGTGCCAGCAGACCTTACTACAATGAGCAGTTCTTC. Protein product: CASRPYYNEQFF.

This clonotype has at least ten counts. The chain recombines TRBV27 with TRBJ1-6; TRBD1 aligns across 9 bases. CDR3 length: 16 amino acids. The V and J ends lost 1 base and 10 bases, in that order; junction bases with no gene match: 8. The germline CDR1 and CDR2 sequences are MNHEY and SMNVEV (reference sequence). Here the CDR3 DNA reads TGTGCCAGCAGTTTATTAGGGGACAGGGTAGACTCACCCCTCCACTTT. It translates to CASSLLGDRVDSPLHF.

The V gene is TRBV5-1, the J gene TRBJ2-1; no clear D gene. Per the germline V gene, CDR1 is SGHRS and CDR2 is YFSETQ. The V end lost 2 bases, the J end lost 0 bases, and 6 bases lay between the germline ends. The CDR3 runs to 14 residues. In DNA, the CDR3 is TGCGCCAGCAGCTTCCCGAGCTCCTACAATGAGCAGTTCTTC. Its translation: CASSFPSSYNEQFF. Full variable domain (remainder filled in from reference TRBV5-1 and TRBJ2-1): KAGVTQTPRYLIKTRGQQVTLSCSPISGHRSVSWYQQTPGQGLQFLFEYFSETQRNKGNFPGRFSGRQFSNSRSEMNVSTLELGDSALYLCASSFPSSYNEQFFGPGTRLTVL.

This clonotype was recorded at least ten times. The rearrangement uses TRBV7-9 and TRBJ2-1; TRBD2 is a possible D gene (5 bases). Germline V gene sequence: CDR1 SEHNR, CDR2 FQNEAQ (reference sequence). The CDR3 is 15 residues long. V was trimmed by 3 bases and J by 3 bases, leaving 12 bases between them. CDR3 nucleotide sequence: TGTGCCAGCAGCTTCGGCGGAGGCTTCTACAATGAGCAGTTCTTC. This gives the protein CASSFGGGFYNEQFF.

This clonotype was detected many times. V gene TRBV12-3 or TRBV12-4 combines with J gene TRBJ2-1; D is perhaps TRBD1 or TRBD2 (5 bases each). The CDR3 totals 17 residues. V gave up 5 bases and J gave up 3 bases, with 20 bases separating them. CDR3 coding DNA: TGTGCCAGCAGTCAAATTCCCGGGACGGAGTACTACAATGAGCAGTTCTTC. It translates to CASSQIPGTEYYNEQFF.

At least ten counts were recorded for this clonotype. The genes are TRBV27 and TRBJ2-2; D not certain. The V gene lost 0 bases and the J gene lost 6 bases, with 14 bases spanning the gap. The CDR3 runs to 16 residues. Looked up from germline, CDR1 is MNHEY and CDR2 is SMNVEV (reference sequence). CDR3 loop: CASSLSPLPLAGELFF. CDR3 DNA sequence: TGTGCCAGCAGTTTATCGCCCCTCCCTTTAGCCGGGGAGCTGTTTTTT.

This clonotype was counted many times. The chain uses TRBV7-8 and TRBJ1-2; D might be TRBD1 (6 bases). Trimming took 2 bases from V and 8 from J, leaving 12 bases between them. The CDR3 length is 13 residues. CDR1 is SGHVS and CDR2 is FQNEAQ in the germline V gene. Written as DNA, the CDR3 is TGTGCCAGCAGCTTAACAGGGAGCGGCGGCTACACCTTC. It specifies CASSLTGSGGYTF.

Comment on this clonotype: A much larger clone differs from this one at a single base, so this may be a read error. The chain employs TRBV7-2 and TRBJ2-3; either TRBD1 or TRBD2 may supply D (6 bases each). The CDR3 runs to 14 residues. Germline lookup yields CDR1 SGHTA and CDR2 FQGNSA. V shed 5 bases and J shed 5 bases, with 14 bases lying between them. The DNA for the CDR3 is TGTGCCAGCAGCAGGGGGGACAACATAGATACGCAGTATTTT. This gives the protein CASSRGDNIDTQYF.

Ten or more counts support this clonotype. CDR3 sequence: CASSAGANVLTF. CDR3 coding DNA: TGTGCCAGCAGCGCTGGGGCCAACGTCCTGACTTTC. The rearrangement uses TRBV12-3 or TRBV12-4 and TRBJ2-6; the D is unclear. The CDR3 totals 12 residues. The V gene lost 6 bases and the J gene lost 2 bases, with 2 bases spanning the gap.

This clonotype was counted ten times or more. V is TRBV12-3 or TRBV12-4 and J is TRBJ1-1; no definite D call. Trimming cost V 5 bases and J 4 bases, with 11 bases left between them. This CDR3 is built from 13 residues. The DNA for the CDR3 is TGTGCCAGCAGTACCCGGGAGAGCACTGAAGCTTTCTTT. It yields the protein CASSTRESTEAFF.

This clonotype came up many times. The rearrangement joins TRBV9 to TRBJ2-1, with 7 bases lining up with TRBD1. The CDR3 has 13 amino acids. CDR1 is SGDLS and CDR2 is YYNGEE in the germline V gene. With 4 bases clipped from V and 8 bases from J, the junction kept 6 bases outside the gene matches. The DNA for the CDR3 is TGTGCCAGCAGCCCCTGGCAGGGGGATGAGCAGTTCTTC. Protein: CASSPWQGDEQFF.

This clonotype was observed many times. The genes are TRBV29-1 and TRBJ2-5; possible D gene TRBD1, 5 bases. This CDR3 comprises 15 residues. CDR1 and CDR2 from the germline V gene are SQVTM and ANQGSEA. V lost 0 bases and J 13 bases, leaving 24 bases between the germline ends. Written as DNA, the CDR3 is TGCAGCGTTGAAGAGCGTCAGGGCCCCTTAGGTCCACCGTACTTC. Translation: CSVEERQGPLGPPYF.